Below, one T cell receptor (beta chain) is given with its context. Its antigen is not identified. This entry comes from a study of T cells in Graves' hyperthyroidism and ophthalmopathy. Amplified regions were TCR beta CDR3 sequences from RNA transcripts. A set of HTBI primers served as the primers for a first-round RT-PCR of the TCR CDR3. From the multiplex PCR reads, TCRdb called clonotypes with MiXCR, one entry per CDR3 protein. The table has about 640,000 distinct CDR3 sequences, approximately 42% seen once. The study, taken as a whole, reports: Separating ophthalmopathy from stable hyperthyroidism was achieved by a 13 V-J model. Progression to ophthalmopathy was predicted a median of 6.5 months early. Blood held most thyroid clonotypes expanded above 0.001 frequency.

Reasons for excluding patients were uncontrolled infection, other autoimmune disease, pregnancy or lactation. The CDR3 runs 13 residues. V lost 4 bases to trimming and J lost 8 bases, with 14 bases between them. Germline assignment: CDR1 SNHLY and CDR2 FYNNEI. The sequence came from an adult man with Graves' disease, either hyperthyroidism or ophthalmopathy (not recorded which). Source material: peripheral blood or thyroid tissue (not recorded which). The V gene is TRBV2, the J gene TRBJ1-2, with D uncertain. The chain's CDR3 is CASSALARRGYTF. The CDR3 DNA follows: TGTGCCAGCAGTGCGTTGGCCAGAAGGGGCTACACCTTC.